The 9 T cell receptor beta chains reported below all come from one sample, sequenced in a study of T cells in tuberculosis. Cells were sorted from thawed PBMC rested overnight and stained with GMM-loaded CD1B tetramer, viability dye and anti-CD3. C32 glucose monomycolate from Rhodococcus equi was loaded onto the CD1B tetramers. Here immunoSEQ multiplex PCR was the method, and the copy in TCRdb shows in-frame clones only, minus some. The repertoire holds nearly 60,000 clones, with approximately 85% as singletons. Sequencing was carried out using CD1b-GMM tetramer-negative cells sorted from PBMCs. These receptors all stem from an adult woman with latent tuberculosis.

This rearrangement joins TRBV7-9 to TRBJ2-1, with TRBD2 matching 13 bases. The CDR3 is made up of 16 amino acids. Losses at the gene ends were 5 bases for V and 5 bases for J; bases not matched to a gene: 6. Germline V gives CDR1 SEHNR, CDR2 FQNEAQ (reference sequence). In nucleotides, the CDR3 is TGTGCCAGCAGCGAACGACTAGCGGGAGGAAACAATGAGCAGTTCTTC. Translated, it gives CASSERLAGGNNEQFF. Variable domain in full (rest from reference TRBV7-9 and TRBJ2-1): DTGVSQNPRHKITKRGQNVTFRCDPISEHNRLYWYRQTLGQGPEFLTYFQNEAQLEKSRLLSDRFSAERPKGSFSTLEIQRTEQGDSAMYLCASSERLAGGNNEQFFGPGTRLTVL.

The rearrangement uses TRBV18 and TRBJ2-7; TRBD1 matches at 9 bases. V lost 3 bases to trimming and J lost 2 bases; unmatched junction nucleotides: 8. Germline assignment: CDR1 KGHSH and CDR2 LQKENI. The CDR3 has 16 residues. The CDR3 DNA follows: TGTGCCAGCTCACCCCCTACCGGGACAGGGACCTACGAGCAGTACTTC. It codes for CASSPPTGTGTYEQYF.

J is TRBJ2-4 and V is TRBV18; TRBD2 aligns across 14 bases. The CDR3 spans 18 residues. Germline values: CDR1 KGHSH, CDR2 LQKENI. J lost 3 bases, V lost 3 bases, and 7 bases had no gene match. CDR3 nucleotides: TGTGCCAGCTCACCGGGACTAGCGGGGGAGTTTGGCAAAAACATTCAGTACTTC. It codes for CASSPGLAGEFGKNIQYF. Full variable domain (outside the CDR3, taken from reference TRBV18 and TRBJ2-4): NAGVMQNPRHLVRRRGQEARLRCSPMKGHSHVYWYRQLPEEGLKFMVYLQKENIIDESGMPKERFSAEFPKEGPSILRIQQVVRGDSAAYFCASSPGLAGEFGKNIQYFGAGTRLSVL.

The rearrangement links TRBV29-1 to TRBJ2-1; D is perhaps TRBD1 (7 bases). Germline V gene lookup returns CDR1 SQVTM and CDR2 ANQGSEA. Trimming took off 3 bases at V and 7 bases at J, with 13 bases between the two ends. The CDR3 length is 13 residues. CDR3 in DNA: TGCAGCGTTGATATGCAGGGGGGTAATGAGCAGTTCTTC. This sequence encodes CSVDMQGGNEQFF.

The J gene is TRBJ2-7, the V gene TRBV7-2, with D tentatively TRBD2 (5 bases). CDR1 and CDR2 from the germline V gene are SGHTA and FQGNSA. Trimming cost V 4 bases and J 2 bases, with 9 bases left between them. This CDR3 comprises 13 residues. The CDR3, as DNA: TGTGCCAGCAGCTCCGGACTTGCCTACGAGCAGTACTTC. This sequence encodes CASSSGLAYEQYF.

V gene TRBV9 combines with J gene TRBJ2-7; 9 nucleotides line up with TRBD1. Germline V gene data show CDR1 as SGDLS and CDR2 as YYNGEE. V trimming: 2 bases; J trimming: 2 bases; junction bases outside the gene matches: 5. This CDR3 is built from 15 residues. In DNA form, the CDR3 reads TGTGCCAGCAGCGTTTCCGGACAGGGGCCCTACGAGCAGTACTTC. This gives the protein CASSVSGQGPYEQYF.

The rearrangement joins TRBV19 to TRBJ2-7; 7 nucleotides agree with TRBD1. The J segment lost 4 bases and the V segment lost 8 bases, leaving 11 bases of the junction unmatched. The CDR3 runs to 14 residues. Germline CDR1 reads LNHDA; CDR2 reads SQIVND (reference sequence). The CDR3 protein is CASAPGQIGYEQYF. CDR3 nucleotide sequence: TGTGCCAGTGCTCCGGGACAGATTGGTTACGAGCAGTACTTC. The full variable domain, rest sourced from reference TRBV19 and TRBJ2-7, is DGGITQSPKYLFRKEGQNVTLSCEQNLNHDAMYWYRQDPGQGLRLIYYSQIVNDFQKGDIAEGYSVSREKKESFPLTVTSAQKNPTAFYLCASAPGQIGYEQYFGPGTRLTVT.

V gene TRBV28 combines with J gene TRBJ1-5; a weak D match, TRBD1 (5 bases). Germline V lookup: CDR1 MDHEN, CDR2 SYDVKM. The CDR3 is 13 residues long. The ends were cut back, 6 bases at V and 0 bases at J, with 6 bases in the middle. CDR3 in amino acids: CASRGGSNQPQHF. For the CDR3, the DNA is TGTGCCAGCAGGGGGGGTAGCAATCAGCCCCAGCATTTT. Full variable domain (rest looked up from reference TRBV28 and TRBJ1-5): DVKVTQSSRYLVKRTGEKVFLECVQDMDHENMFWYRQDPGLGLRLIYFSYDVKMKEKGDIPEGYSVSREKKERFSLILESASTNQTSMYLCASRGGSNQPQHFGDGTRLSIL.

This sequence joins TRBV6-5 and TRBJ1-1; D is perhaps TRBD1 (5 bases). CDR1 is MNHEY, CDR2 SVGAGI, per germline. V gave up 0 bases and J gave up 4 bases, with 12 bases separating them. The CDR3 consists of 15 residues. This CDR3 is CASSYSTTGATEAFF. The CDR3 region has the DNA TGTGCCAGCAGTTACTCTACCACAGGCGCCACTGAAGCTTTCTTT.